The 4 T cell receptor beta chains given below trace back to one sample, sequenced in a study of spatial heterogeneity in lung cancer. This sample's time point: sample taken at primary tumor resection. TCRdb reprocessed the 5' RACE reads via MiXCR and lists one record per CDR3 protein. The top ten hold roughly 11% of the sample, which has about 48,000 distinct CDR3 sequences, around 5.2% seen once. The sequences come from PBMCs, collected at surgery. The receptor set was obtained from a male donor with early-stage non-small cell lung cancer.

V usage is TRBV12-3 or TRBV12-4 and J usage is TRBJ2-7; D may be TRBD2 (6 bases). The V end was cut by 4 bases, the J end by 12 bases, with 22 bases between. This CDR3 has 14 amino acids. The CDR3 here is CASSSRRERSLLYF. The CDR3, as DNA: TGTGCCAGCAGTTCCCGACGGGAGAGGTCTTTGTTGTACTTC.

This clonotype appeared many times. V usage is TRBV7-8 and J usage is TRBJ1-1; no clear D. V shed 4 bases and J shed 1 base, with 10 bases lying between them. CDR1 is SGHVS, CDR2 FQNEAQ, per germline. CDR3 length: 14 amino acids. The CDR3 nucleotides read TGTGCCAGCAGCTCCGATGACCGGAACACTGAAGCTTTCTTT. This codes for CASSSDDRNTEAFF. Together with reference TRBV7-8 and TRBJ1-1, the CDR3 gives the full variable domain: GAGVSQSPRYKVAKRGQDVALRCDPISGHVSLFWYQQALGQGPEFLTYFQNEAQLDKSGLPSDRFFAERPEGSVSTLKIQRTQQEDSAVYLCASSSDDRNTEAFFGQGTRLTVV.

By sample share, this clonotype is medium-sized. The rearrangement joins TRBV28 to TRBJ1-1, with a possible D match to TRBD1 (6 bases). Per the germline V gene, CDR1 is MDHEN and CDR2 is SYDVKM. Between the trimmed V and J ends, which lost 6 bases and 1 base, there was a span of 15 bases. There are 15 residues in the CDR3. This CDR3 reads CASRQQGHRNTEAFF. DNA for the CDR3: TGTGCCAGCAGGCAACAGGGACATAGGAACACTGAAGCTTTCTTT.

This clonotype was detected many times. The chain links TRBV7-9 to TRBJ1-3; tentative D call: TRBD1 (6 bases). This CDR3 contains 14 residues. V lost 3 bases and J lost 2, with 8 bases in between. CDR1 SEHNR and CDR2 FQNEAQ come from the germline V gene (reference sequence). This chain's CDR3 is CASSLQGTGNTIYF. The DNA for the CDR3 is TGTGCCAGCAGCTTGCAGGGGACTGGAAACACCATATATTTT. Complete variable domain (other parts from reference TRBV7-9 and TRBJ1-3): DTGVSQNPRHKITKRGQNVTFRCDPISEHNRLYWYRQTLGQGPEFLTYFQNEAQLEKSRLLSDRFSAERPKGSFSTLEIQRTEQGDSAMYLCASSLQGTGNTIYFGEGSWLTVV.